The entry below describes one T cell receptor beta chain. Its antigen remains unidentified. The data are from a study of T cell responses to AZD1222 COVID-19 vaccine. Study results and caveats: Compared with day 0, the breadth and depth of the Spike-specific TCR repertoire rose significantly after two doses of AZD1222.

The V gene lost 6 bases and the J gene lost 4 bases, with 19 bases spanning the gap. Germline CDR1 SGHDT, CDR2 YYEEEE. CDR3 length: 15 amino acids. Libraries were prepared by immunoSEQ multiplex PCR; TCRdb keeps only in-frame clonotypes and omits some of them. In the table there are about 160,000 clones, 92% of which are singletons. This sequence originates from an adult who received the AZD1222 COVID-19 vaccine. The material was peripheral blood, obtained 28 days after the second AZD1222 dose. V gene TRBV5-6 combines with J gene TRBJ2-5; a weak D match, TRBD1 (8 bases). The CDR3 nucleotides are TGTGCCAGCACCGCGGCCACAGGGGGGGCAGAGACCCAGTACTTC. It codes for CASTAATGGAETQYF.